This T cell receptor (beta chain) appears in the sequencing data of a study of T cell changes during pregnancy in multiple sclerosis. Produced via immunoSEQ multiplex PCR; TCRdb's table is partial and in-frame only. The sample shows 40,000 to 45,000 clones, approximately 90% of them seen only once. CDR1 and CDR2 from the germline V gene are LNHDA and SQIVND (reference sequence). Trimming took 9 bases from V and 3 from J; bases not matched to a gene: 6. The CDR3 is 13 residues long. This rearrangement joins TRBV19 to TRBJ2-3; 7 nucleotides match TRBD2. The material was CD4+ T cells from peripheral blood mononuclear cells, obtained in the first trimester of pregnancy. This TCR was recovered from a female donor with multiple sclerosis, enrolled in a pregnancy study. DNA of the CDR3: TGTGCCAGCGCCCGGGAGGAGACAGATACGCAGTATTTT. It is translated as CASAREETDTQYF.